These T cell receptor beta chains were read from a single sample in a study of cytomegalovirus exposure and HLA in healthy donors. The protocol was immunoSEQ multiplex PCR, while the TCRdb copy is restricted to in-frame clones and leaves out a portion. The sample lists about 250,000 clones, 72% occurring once. The sequencing sample was made of PBMCs. These receptor sequences come from a female donor in good health and CMV-seronegative. Both conserved end residues are trimmed from each CDR3.

v_call | cdr3_aa
TRBV11-3 | ASSAGTRGVVEQF
TRBV18 | ASSSKGTGEV
TRBV5-5 | ASSRDYQETQY
TRBV5-5 | ASSLTLWTDEAF
TRBV14 | ASSQVGGEGYT
TRBV6-1 | ASSRSWEGWEAF
TRBV10-3 | AISEPHLAGETQY
TRBV2 | ASTRPAGPSGYT
TRBV9 | ASSGVAGALHTQY
TRBV9 | ASSVFPAASGRADTQY
TRBV10-1 | ASSELLGAERRGQY
TRBV2 | ASSDSIPGELF
TRBV27 | ASRSGGGRLSYEQY